The 22 T cell receptor beta chains reported below all come from one sample, sequenced in a study of Ad26.COV2.S vaccination and SARS-CoV-2 variants. Method: immunoSEQ multiplex PCR; TCRdb's copy keeps in-frame clones and lacks some. Among tens of thousands of clones listed, 82% were seen once. The sequencing here drew on peripheral blood, taken after recovery from COVID-19. The receptor set was obtained from a human donor who had recovered from COVID-19.

The chain combines TRBV7-9 with TRBJ1-2; tentatively, D is TRBD1 (5 bases). The ends were cut back, 3 bases at V and 4 bases at J, with 12 bases in the middle. Looked up from germline, CDR1 is SEHNR and CDR2 is FQNEAQ (reference sequence). This CDR3 spans 14 amino acids. The CDR3 protein is CASSFASGTYGYTF. The CDR3 nucleotides read TGTGCCAGCAGCTTCGCGTCAGGGACCTATGGCTACACCTTC.

The rearrangement links TRBV5-6 to TRBJ1-4; 10 bases are shared with TRBD1. Trimming at V came to 4 bases and at J to 8 bases, leaving 8 bases not matched to a gene. The length of the CDR3 is 15 residues. Germline loops: CDR1 SGHDT, CDR2 YYEEEE. The CDR3 protein is CASSADRGPWEKLFF. In nucleotides, the CDR3 is TGTGCCAGCAGCGCTGACAGGGGGCCGTGGGAAAAACTGTTTTTT. The full variable domain, completed using reference TRBV5-6 and TRBJ1-4, is DAGVTQSPTHLIKTRGQQVTLRCSPKSGHDTVSWYQQALGQGPQFIFQYYEEEERQRGNFPDRFSGHQFPNYSSELNVNALLLGDSALYLCASSADRGPWEKLFFGSGTQLSVL.

The V call is TRBV11-3, the J call TRBJ2-5, with 8 nucleotides matching TRBD1. CDR1 and CDR2 from the germline V gene are SGHNT and YENEEA. V dropped 5 bases and J dropped 5; count of bases not matched to a gene: 7. The CDR3 is 14 amino acids. CDR3 DNA sequence: TGTGCCAGCAGCCCCCCCGGGGACAGGGAGACCCAGTACTTC. Translation gives CASSPPGDRETQYF. Looking up the rest from reference TRBV11-3 and TRBJ2-5 gives the full variable domain: EAGVVQSPRYKIIEKKQPVAFWCNPISGHNTLYWYLQNLGQGPELLIRYENEEAVDDSQLPKDRFSAERLKGVDSTLKIQPAELGDSAVYLCASSPPGDRETQYFGPGTRLLVL.

This clone showed up just a few times. The rearrangement uses TRBV29-1 and TRBJ1-1; no firm D call. Per germline, CDR1 SQVTM and CDR2 ANQGSEA. The length of the CDR3 is 15 residues. The ends were cut back, 8 bases at V and 1 base at J, with 20 bases in the middle. CDR3 DNA: TGCAGCACTCAGACGACGAGGAATAAGAACACTGAAGCTTTCTTT. Its protein is CSTQTTRNKNTEAFF.

The rearrangement uses TRBV9 and TRBJ1-3; the D gene is possibly TRBD1 (5 bases). CDR1 is SGDLS, CDR2 YYNGEE, per germline. V shed 6 bases and J shed 1 base, with 20 bases lying between them. The CDR3 has 17 residues. DNA of the CDR3: TGTGCCAGCACCCAGGGAGGGGCTACCAGATCTGGAAACACCATATATTTT. As protein: CASTQGGATRSGNTIYF.

This chain connects TRBV28 to TRBJ2-7; unclear D gene. CDR1 and CDR2 from the germline V gene are MDHEN and SYDVKM. The ends were cut back, 2 bases at V and 4 bases at J, with 30 bases in the middle. The CDR3 contains 20 residues. In DNA form, the CDR3 reads TGTGCCAGCAGTTTAGGCAGTAGTCTCCACAAGAACGCGCCCCTATACGAGCAGTACTTC. Translated: CASSLGSSLHKNAPLYEQYF.

The rearrangement links TRBV4-3 to TRBJ2-7; 7 positions match TRBD1. CDR1 is LGHNA and CDR2 is YSLEER in the germline V gene. V trimming: 7 bases; J trimming: 3 bases; junction bases outside the gene matches: 9. The length of the CDR3 is 14 residues. The CDR3 sequence is CASKRGQGDYEQYF. The CDR3 DNA is TGCGCCAGCAAAAGGGGGCAGGGAGACTACGAGCAGTACTTC.

The V gene is TRBV4-3, the J gene TRBJ2-7; 9 nucleotides match TRBD2. The junction had 2 bases not matched to a gene; V was cut back by 0 bases and J by 2 bases. This CDR3 is built from 15 residues. The V gene's germline CDR1 is LGHNA and CDR2 YSLEER. CDR3 coding DNA: TGCGCCAGCAGCCAAGATAGGACTAGCGCCTACGAGCAGTACTTC. Translated: CASSQDRTSAYEQYF.

The V call is TRBV5-1, the J call TRBJ2-7; D is perhaps TRBD1 or TRBD2 (7 bases each). V was cut by 1 base and J by 6 bases, with 20 bases left in between. Germline CDR1 reads SGHRS; CDR2 reads YFSETQ. This CDR3 contains 16 residues. The CDR3 DNA sequence: TGCGCCAGCAGCTTGAGGGAGGGGGCGGATACCGGCGAGCAGTACTTC. This encodes CASSLREGADTGEQYF.

The V and J genes are TRBV28 and TRBJ2-1; 11 bases are shared with TRBD1. CDR3 size: 14 residues. Unmatched junction bases numbered 7, after V lost 6 bases and J lost 9 bases. CDR1 and CDR2 (germline): MDHEN, SYDVKM. This chain's CDR3 is CASRGDRGGIEQFF. DNA for the CDR3: TGTGCCAGCAGGGGGGACAGGGGGGGTATTGAGCAGTTCTTC.

This sequence joins TRBV25-1 and TRBJ2-3; the D is unclear. The V gene lost 2 bases and the J gene lost 1 base, with 4 bases spanning the gap. Germline assignment: CDR1 MGHDK and CDR2 SYGVNS. CDR3 length: 13 amino acids. The DNA for the CDR3 is TGTGCCAGCAGTGAAACCGGCACAGATACGCAGTATTTT. It yields the protein CASSETGTDTQYF.

This rearrangement joins TRBV21-1 to TRBJ2-1. TRBV21-1 is listed as a pseudogene. CDR3 length: 16 amino acids. In DNA, the CDR3 is TGTGCCAGCAGCAATCCCCCGGGCGCCCCGTTAAATGAGCAGTTCTTC. Protein product: CASSNPPGAPLNEQFF.

The rearrangement uses TRBV7-6 and TRBJ1-5; TRBD1 matches at 8 bases. CDR3 length equals 21 residues. Trimming removed 2 bases from V and 2 bases from J; junction bases left unmatched: 20. Germline CDR1 and CDR2: SGHVS and FNYEAQ. The CDR3, as DNA: TGTGCCAGCAGCTTAATGTCAGGGGGCGCGTGGTTCATTCTCGGCAATCAGCCCCAGCATTTT. The encoded protein is CASSLMSGGAWFILGNQPQHF.

This clone was seen once. The V gene is TRBV9, the J gene TRBJ2-4, with 7 bases matching TRBD2. The CDR3 runs 16 residues. With 4 bases clipped from V and 3 bases from J, the junction kept 10 bases outside the gene matches. Germline V gives CDR1 SGDLS, CDR2 YYNGEE. The CDR3 DNA reads as TGTGCCAGCAGCCCTGGCTCCGGGGGGTTCAAAAACATTCAGTACTTC. This sequence encodes CASSPGSGGFKNIQYF.

V gene TRBV9 combines with J gene TRBJ2-1, with TRBD2 matching over 7 bases. The CDR3 spans 12 residues. J lost 9 bases, V lost 7 bases, and 7 bases had no gene match. CDR1 is SGDLS and CDR2 is YYNGEE in the germline V gene. CDR3 nucleotide sequence: TGTGCCAGCGAGGGCCCGGGAGGTGAGCAGTTCTTC. Amino acid sequence: CASEGPGGEQFF.

This clone was recorded a few times. The gene calls are TRBV19 and TRBJ2-3, with 8 bases lining up with TRBD2. Trimming at V came to 1 base and at J to 12 bases, leaving 3 bases not matched to a gene. The CDR3 runs to 12 residues. The germline V gene has CDR1 LNHDA and CDR2 SQIVND (reference sequence). The CDR3: CASSIAGGFQYF. The CDR3 region has the DNA TGTGCCAGTAGTATAGCGGGGGGGTTCCAGTATTTT.

This sequence joins TRBV14 and TRBJ1-3; D remains ambiguous. Per germline, CDR1 SGHDN and CDR2 FVKESK. V was cut by 0 bases and J by 5 bases, with 17 bases left in between. The CDR3 runs to 17 residues. The chain's CDR3 is CASSQDSMAGTRNTIYF. In nucleotides, the CDR3 is TGTGCCAGCAGCCAAGATTCCATGGCAGGAACTCGAAACACCATATATTTT.

The V gene is TRBV2, the J gene TRBJ1-6; the D gene is possibly TRBD1 (5 bases). Germline values: CDR1 SNHLY, CDR2 FYNNEI. The CDR3 has 13 amino acids. Trimming shortened V by 7 bases and J by 5 bases, and 9 bases separated the two germline ends. CDR3 in DNA: TGTGCCAGCACAGGGACCAATAATTCACCCCTCCACTTT. It yields the protein CASTGTNNSPLHF. Full variable domain (rest looked up from reference TRBV2 and TRBJ1-6): EPEVTQTPSHQVTQMGQEVILRCVPISNHLYFYWYRQILGQKVEFLVSFYNNEISEKSEIFDDQFSVERPDGSNFTLKIRSTKLEDSAMYFCASTGTNNSPLHFGNGTRLTVT.

The chain employs TRBV29-1 and TRBJ2-7; D is perhaps TRBD1 (5 bases). Per germline, CDR1 SQVTM and CDR2 ANQGSEA. V was shortened by 7 bases and J by 1 base, with 14 bases between the two germline ends. The CDR3 length is 13 residues. The CDR3 DNA is TGCAGCGCCCTGGCGGCAGGGTCCTACGAGCAGTACTTC. This translates into CSALAAGSYEQYF.

The J gene is TRBJ2-3, the V gene TRBV7-3, with TRBD2 matching 10 bases. This CDR3 is 18 amino acids long. Germline CDR1 and CDR2: SGHTA and FQGTGA. Trimming at V came to 1 base and at J to 1 base, leaving 8 bases not matched to a gene. The CDR3 region has the DNA TGTGCCAGCAGCTTAATCCCTTCCGGGACTAGCGGCACAGATACGCAGTATTTT. It specifies CASSLIPSGTSGTDTQYF.

The CDR3 is CASRSSGFYEQYF. The CDR3 nucleotides read TGTGCCAGCAGGAGTAGCGGCTTCTACGAGCAGTACTTC. The V and J genes are TRBV28 and TRBJ2-7; perhaps TRBD2 as D (6 bases). This CDR3 is built from 13 residues. Trimming took off 6 bases at V and 3 bases at J, with 12 bases between the two ends. Germline V lookup: CDR1 MDHEN, CDR2 SYDVKM.

J is TRBJ2-7 and V is TRBV4-1, with 7 bases fitting TRBD1. J was trimmed by 1 base and V by 0 bases; bases with no gene match: 15. This CDR3 has 19 residues. From germline, CDR1 is MGHRA and CDR2 YSYEKL. The CDR3 sequence: CASSQESTGYSSRSYEQYF. CDR3 DNA: TGCGCCAGCAGCCAAGAATCGACAGGGTATAGTTCTCGGTCCTACGAGCAGTACTTC.